The 30 T cell receptor beta chains given below trace back to one sample, sequenced in a study of control samples from healthy donors and cancer patients. Only in-frame clones appear in the TCRdb table, and some are missing; sequencing was by immunoSEQ multiplex PCR. The sample has around 30,000 clones; 85% are singletons. The sample consisted of PBMCs. These receptors came from a woman aged 60-70 years with head and neck cancer.

In nucleotides, the CDR3 is TGCGCCAGCAGCTTGGTTGAGGGCGAGACCCAGTACTTC. It codes for CASSLVEGETQYF. The gene calls are TRBV5-1 and TRBJ2-5, with a weak D call TRBD2 (5 bases). The ends were cut back, 0 bases at V and 5 bases at J, with 8 bases in the middle. The germline V gene encodes CDR1 SGHRS and CDR2 YFSETQ. The CDR3 is made up of 13 amino acids.

The CDR3 DNA follows: TGTGCCAGCAGCTTAAGCGTGAAGTCTAACTATGGCTACACCTTC. This translates into CASSLSVKSNYGYTF. The rearrangement uses TRBV7-9 and TRBJ1-2; D uncertain. This CDR3 is built from 15 residues. Trimming pared 2 bases from V and 0 bases from J, leaving 10 bases between. Looked up from germline, CDR1 is SEHNR and CDR2 is FQNEAQ (reference sequence).

The chain links TRBV11-2 to TRBJ1-6; possibly TRBD1 for D (6 bases). The CDR3 extends over 15 amino acids. The V end was cut by 5 bases, the J end by 8 bases, with 16 bases between. Germline V gene lookup returns CDR1 SGHAT and CDR2 FQNNGV. The DNA for the CDR3 is TGTGCCAGCAGCCACCCGAGGGGGATTGATTCACCCCTCCACTTT. Its protein is CASSHPRGIDSPLHF.

The rearrangement links TRBV6-1 to TRBJ1-5; no reliable D call. The CDR3 is made up of 13 amino acids. V shed 3 bases and J shed 7 bases, with 10 bases lying between them. CDR1 is MNHNS, CDR2 SASEGT, per germline. The CDR3 protein is CASSDRFEQPQHF. DNA for the CDR3: TGTGCCAGCAGTGACAGGTTCGAGCAGCCCCAGCATTTT.

The chain employs TRBV25-1 and TRBJ1-4; D ambiguous. CDR1 and CDR2 (germline): MGHDK, SYGVNS. The V and J ends lost 2 bases and 8 bases respectively, with 18 bases between them. The length of the CDR3 is 16 residues. CDR3 region: CASSEAYIEGYEKLFF. Written as DNA, the CDR3 is TGTGCCAGCAGTGAAGCCTACATAGAGGGATACGAAAAACTGTTTTTT.

V usage is TRBV10-1 and J usage is TRBJ2-2; tentatively, D is TRBD2 (5 bases). The ends were cut back, 6 bases at V and 5 bases at J, with 16 bases in the middle. Looked up from germline, CDR1 is WNHNN and CDR2 is SYGVQD (reference sequence). The CDR3 totals 15 residues. The CDR3 loop is CASSQTRTTTGELFF. The CDR3 DNA sequence: TGCGCCAGCAGCCAAACTAGAACTACGACCGGGGAGCTGTTTTTT.

The rearrangement links TRBV9 to TRBJ2-2; D remains ambiguous. Trimming stripped 0 bases from V and 3 bases from J, with 3 bases between. The CDR3 length is 13 residues. Germline CDR1 is SGDLS and CDR2 is YYNGEE. The chain's CDR3 is CASSVVDTGELFF. The CDR3 coding sequence is TGTGCCAGCAGCGTAGTGGACACCGGGGAGCTGTTTTTT.

This clone was picked up a small number of times. The V call is TRBV5-4, the J call TRBJ2-1; D may correspond to TRBD1 or TRBD2 (5 bases each). The CDR3 has 14 residues. Between the trimmed V and J ends, which lost 4 bases and 8 bases, there was a span of 16 bases. The germline gives CDR1 SGHNT, CDR2 YYREEE (reference sequence). This CDR3 is CASSPRGNSHEQFF. In DNA form, the CDR3 reads TGTGCCAGCAGCCCGAGGGGCAACTCCCATGAGCAGTTCTTC. The whole variable domain, filled in from reference TRBV5-4 and TRBJ2-1, reads ETGVTQSPTHLIKTRGQQVTLRCSSQSGHNTVSWYQQALGQGPQFIFQYYREEENGRGNFPPRFSGLQFPNYSSELNVNALELDDSALYLCASSPRGNSHEQFFGPGTRLTVL.

The J gene is TRBJ1-5, the V gene TRBV27, with 8 bases fitting TRBD1. J gave up 0 bases and V 5 bases, and 21 bases lay outside the gene matches. Germline CDR1 MNHEY, CDR2 SMNVEV (reference sequence). This CDR3 has 21 amino acids. CDR3 nucleotide sequence: TGTGCCAGCAGTCGGACAGGGCGCGATATCCTAGGGGGATATAGCAATCAGCCCCAGCATTTT. Translating gives CASSRTGRDILGGYSNQPQHF.

The chain links TRBV27 to TRBJ1-2, with a tentative D call TRBD1 (6 bases). This CDR3 region has 17 residues. Germline V gives CDR1 MNHEY, CDR2 SMNVEV (reference sequence). V was trimmed by 2 bases and J by 4 bases, leaving 20 bases between them. CDR3 sequence (DNA): TGTGCCAGCAGTTTACGCACCCCGGGACACTCGGTCTATGGCTACACCTTC. Translated, it gives CASSLRTPGHSVYGYTF.

This clone was detected only a few times. The V gene is TRBV5-6, the J gene TRBJ1-5; D gene unclear. The V end was cut by 1 base, the J end by 3 bases, with 11 bases between. CDR3 length equals 15 residues. CDR1 and CDR2 from the germline V gene are SGHDT and YYEEEE. Written as DNA, the CDR3 is TGTGCCAGCAGCTTGAGAGGGATGAACAATCAGCCCCAGCATTTT. Its protein product is CASSLRGMNNQPQHF.

For this clone: Compared with germline, one end of the junction differs, possibly owing to a read error. The chain links TRBV10-2 to TRBJ2-7; 11 bases line up with TRBD2. The CDR3 is 15 amino acids. Germline V gene sequence: CDR1 WSHSY, CDR2 SAAADI. CDR3 in amino acids: CASSESKLAGGLRNF. The DNA of the CDR3 is TGCGCCAGCAGTGAGTCTAAGCTAGCGGGAGGTTTAAGGAACTTC.

V and J are TRBV29-1 and TRBJ1-2; 12 bases agree with TRBD1. This CDR3 is 14 amino acids long. V gave up 7 bases and J gave up 8 bases; unmatched junction bases: 11. The germline V gene has CDR1 SQVTM and CDR2 ANQGSEA. The CDR3 reads CSGTTGQGAQGYTF. The DNA of the CDR3 is TGCAGCGGGACGACGGGACAGGGGGCTCAGGGCTACACCTTC.

The chain has TRBV10-2 and TRBJ1-2; 8 bases are a match to TRBD1. V lost 2 bases, J lost 4 bases, and 6 bases stayed unmatched. The CDR3 contains 15 residues. The germline V gene has CDR1 WSHSY and CDR2 SAAADI. CDR3 protein: CASSETNRGSYGYTF. CDR3 bases: TGCGCCAGCAGTGAGACCAACAGGGGGTCCTATGGCTACACCTTC.

The gene calls are TRBV7-9 and TRBJ1-2, with TRBD1 as a possible D gene (6 bases). From germline, CDR1 is SEHNR and CDR2 FQNEAQ (reference sequence). There are 17 residues in the CDR3. V lost 5 bases, J lost 0 bases, and 19 bases lay in between. CDR3 DNA sequence: TGTGCCAGCAGCCAGGGGACACTCTCGAATCCTAACTATGGCTACACCTTC. Protein sequence: CASSQGTLSNPNYGYTF.

The chain combines TRBV27 with TRBJ2-3, with 14 bases aligning to TRBD2. The CDR3 is 17 amino acids. V lost 9 bases to trimming and J lost 2 bases; unmatched junction nucleotides: 10. CDR1 and CDR2 (germline): MNHEY, SMNVEV (reference sequence). CDR3 bases: TGTGCCAGTAAGGGACTAGCGGGAGCAACATTCACAGATACGCAGTATTTT. Its protein is CASKGLAGATFTDTQYF.

The CDR3 nucleotides read TGTGCCAGCTCACCGCGGGCGGTACAAGAGACCCAGTACTTC. Amino acid sequence: CASSPRAVQETQYF. The rearrangement uses TRBV18 and TRBJ2-5; D perhaps matches TRBD2 (5 bases). Between the trimmed V and J ends, which lost 3 bases and 2 bases, there was a span of 10 bases. This CDR3 contains 14 residues. Germline V gene sequence: CDR1 KGHSH, CDR2 LQKENI. Full variable domain (remainder filled in from reference TRBV18 and TRBJ2-5): NAGVMQNPRHLVRRRGQEARLRCSPMKGHSHVYWYRQLPEEGLKFMVYLQKENIIDESGMPKERFSAEFPKEGPSILRIQQVVRGDSAAYFCASSPRAVQETQYFGPGTRLLVL.

This chain connects TRBV7-2 to TRBJ2-2; D gene unclear. Per the germline V gene, CDR1 is SGHTA and CDR2 is FQGNSA. V was pared by 5 bases and J by 0 bases, with 1 base between. The CDR3 sequence is 12 residues long. In nucleotides, the CDR3 is TGTGCCAGCAGCGCGAACACCGGGGAGCTGTTTTTT. This gives the protein CASSANTGELFF.

The DNA of the CDR3 is TGTGCCAGCAGCTTTAGACAGCTTGAGCAGTTCTTC. It specifies CASSFRQLEQFF. The chain combines TRBV7-2 with TRBJ2-1; perhaps TRBD1 as D (5 bases). This CDR3 has 12 residues. Germline loops: CDR1 SGHTA, CDR2 FQGNSA. The V gene lost 3 bases and the J gene lost 9 bases, with 9 bases spanning the gap.

The gene calls are TRBV12-3 or TRBV12-4 and TRBJ1-1; D is unresolved. This CDR3 is 13 amino acids long. V lost 1 base to trimming and J lost 6 bases, with 9 bases between them. CDR3 sequence (DNA): TGTGCCAGCAGTTTAGTTTGGGGAGCTGAAGCTTTCTTT. Amino acids: CASSLVWGAEAFF.

This clone turned up a few times. The chain has TRBV2 and TRBJ1-6, with TRBD1 matching 7 bases. The V segment lost 10 bases and the J segment 6 bases; nucleotides outside the gene matches: 3. CDR3 length: 12 residues. The germline gives CDR1 SNHLY, CDR2 FYNNEI. Here the CDR3 reads CATGQANSPLHF. CDR3 coding DNA: TGTGCCACCGGACAGGCTAATTCACCCCTCCACTTT.

In nucleotides, the CDR3 is TGTGCCAGCACCCCGACGGTCACTGAAGCTTTCTTT. Its protein is CASTPTVTEAFF. This chain connects TRBV2 to TRBJ1-1; D is uncertain. The CDR3 extends over 12 amino acids. Trimming removed 7 bases from V and 4 bases from J, with 10 bases in between. CDR1 and CDR2 (germline): SNHLY, FYNNEI.

The chain joins TRBV4-1 to TRBJ1-1; D is perhaps TRBD1 (6 bases). The CDR3 has 15 amino acids. Between the trimmed V and J ends, which lost 0 bases and 1 base, there was a span of 9 bases. Germline CDR1 is MGHRA and CDR2 is YSYEKL. Here the CDR3 DNA reads TGCGCCAGCAGCCAAGAGGAGGGGGGGAACACTGAAGCTTTCTTT. Residues: CASSQEEGGNTEAFF.

This CDR3 reads CASSQASGMNTEAFF. The CDR3 nucleotides read TGTGCCAGCAGCCAAGCGAGCGGAATGAACACTGAAGCTTTCTTT. The genes are TRBV3-1 (or the pseudogene TRBV3-2) and TRBJ1-1; D is ambiguous. Trimming removed 1 base at V and 0 bases at J, with 9 bases between. In germline, CDR1 is LGHDT, CDR2 YNNKEL (reference sequence). This CDR3 region has 15 residues.

The rearrangement joins TRBV3-1 (or the pseudogene TRBV3-2) to TRBJ1-1; D uncertain. Germline V gene sequence: CDR1 LGHDT, CDR2 YNNKEL (reference sequence). CDR3 size: 15 residues. The V and J ends lost 4 bases and 3 bases respectively, with 15 bases between them. CDR3 sequence: CASSPWCGDHTEAFF. The CDR3 nucleotides read TGTGCCAGCAGCCCCTGGTGCGGCGACCACACTGAAGCTTTCTTT.

This clone has only one observation. This sequence joins TRBV29-1 and TRBJ2-7; 13 bases align to TRBD2. The CDR3 is 16 residues long. CDR1 SQVTM and CDR2 ANQGSEA come from the germline V gene. V lost 6 bases, J lost 1 base, and 9 bases stayed unmatched. The CDR3 DNA is TGCAGCGTCCGGGGACTAGCGGGATCGGGATCCTACGAGCAGTACTTC. This translates into CSVRGLAGSGSYEQYF.

The V and J genes are TRBV19 and TRBJ2-5; tentatively, D is TRBD1 (6 bases). Between the trimmed V and J ends, which lost 4 bases and 1 base, there was a span of 10 bases. This CDR3 contains 14 residues. Germline loops: CDR1 LNHDA, CDR2 SQIVND (reference sequence). For the CDR3, the DNA is TGTGCCAGTAGTAGAGACAGGACCCAAGAGACCCAGTACTTC. This translates into CASSRDRTQETQYF.

V gene TRBV2 combines with J gene TRBJ1-5; 10 bases fit TRBD1. The trim removed 4 bases at V and 1 base at J, leaving 13 bases unmatched. Germline CDR1 reads SNHLY; CDR2 reads FYNNEI. The CDR3 consists of 19 residues. The CDR3 nucleotides are TGTGCCAGCAGTGGTGGGACAGGGGCATTGTATCGGAGCAATCAGCCCCAGCATTTT. Translated: CASSGGTGALYRSNQPQHF.

The V call is TRBV11-2, the J call TRBJ2-1; 11 positions match TRBD2. The V gene's germline CDR1 is SGHAT and CDR2 FQNNGV. This CDR3 has 15 residues. V dropped 5 bases and J dropped 5; count of bases not matched to a gene: 5. The CDR3 spells CASSPGTSGNNEQFF. DNA for the CDR3: TGTGCCAGCAGCCCCGGGACTAGCGGTAACAATGAGCAGTTCTTC.

This chain connects TRBV11-3 to TRBJ2-1, with 9 bases aligning to TRBD1. V dropped 0 bases and J dropped 15; count of bases not matched to a gene: 6. This CDR3 comprises 13 residues. Germline V gene sequence: CDR1 SGHNT, CDR2 YENEEA. The DNA of the CDR3 is TGTGCCAGCAGCTTAGATATGGGGACAGGGTTGTTCTTC. Translated, it gives CASSLDMGTGLFF.